Following are 16 T cell receptor beta chains from one sample sequenced in a study of blood T cell repertoires in COVID-19. Here immunoSEQ multiplex PCR was the method, and the copy in TCRdb shows in-frame clones only, minus some. The table includes 140,000 to 150,000 clones, 88% detected once. Sequencing was performed on peripheral blood. Receptors were obtained from a human donor with COVID-19, enrolled during active disease. The donor label of this sample is uncertain.

The chain couples TRBV18 to TRBJ1-5; 7 bases agree with TRBD1. CDR3 size: 15 residues. Germline V lookup: CDR1 KGHSH, CDR2 LQKENI. With 6 bases clipped from V and 6 bases from J, the junction kept 11 bases outside the gene matches. CDR3 nucleotide sequence: TGTGCCAGCTCGCCCCGACAGGGAGTCGGTCAGCCCCAGCATTTT. It codes for CASSPRQGVGQPQHF.

The V gene is TRBV27, the J gene TRBJ1-2; D perhaps matches TRBD1 (6 bases). Looked up from germline, CDR1 is MNHEY and CDR2 is SMNVEV (reference sequence). V was shortened by 5 bases and J by 4 bases, with 11 bases between the two germline ends. This CDR3 contains 13 residues. CDR3 DNA: TGTGCCAGCAGTAATACAGGGCCCTATGGCTACACCTTC. Amino acid sequence: CASSNTGPYGYTF.

The chain couples TRBV18 to TRBJ1-3, with a possible D match to TRBD1 (6 bases). Looked up from germline, CDR1 is KGHSH and CDR2 is LQKENI. Trimming took off 2 bases at V and 8 bases at J, with 22 bases between the two ends. The length of the CDR3 is 17 residues. CDR3 coding DNA: TGTGCCAGCTCACCATTCCCGACAGGCTCCCTTGAAGACACCATATATTTT. It yields the protein CASSPFPTGSLEDTIYF.

V gene TRBV9 combines with J gene TRBJ2-1, with 8 bases aligning to TRBD2. V dropped 3 bases and J dropped 8; count of bases not matched to a gene: 7. Germline values: CDR1 SGDLS, CDR2 YYNGEE. The CDR3 loop spans 14 amino acids. DNA for the CDR3: TGTGCCAGCAGCGCGGGGGGGCATAAGGATGAGCAGTTCTTC. Protein sequence: CASSAGGHKDEQFF.

The J gene is TRBJ2-5, the V gene TRBV27; 10 bases map to TRBD1. Trimming cost V 6 bases and J 4 bases; bases outside gene matches: 11. Germline V gene data show CDR1 as MNHEY and CDR2 as SMNVEV (reference sequence). The CDR3 length is 16 residues. The CDR3 nucleotides are TGTGCCAGCAGAAAGACGGGACAGGGGTTTCTAGAGACCCAGTACTTC. It translates to CASRKTGQGFLETQYF.

A few counts support this clone. The J gene is TRBJ1-1, the V gene TRBV9, with D maybe TRBD1 (6 bases). The germline V and J ends were trimmed by 3 bases and 1 base, with 13 bases remaining between them. Germline values: CDR1 SGDLS, CDR2 YYNGEE. The CDR3 has 15 amino acids. CDR3 residues: CASSAARGGNTEAFF. Here the CDR3 DNA reads TGTGCCAGCAGCGCCGCCAGGGGTGGGAACACTGAAGCTTTCTTT.

The chain combines TRBV29-1 with TRBJ1-2, with D maybe TRBD1 (5 bases). Per germline, CDR1 SQVTM and CDR2 ANQGSEA. The CDR3 is 11 amino acids. V lost 8 bases and J 2 bases, leaving 9 bases between the germline ends. For the CDR3, the DNA is TGCAGCTTTTCAGGGAACTATGGCTACACCTTC. This translates into CSFSGNYGYTF.

The chain recombines TRBV12-3 or TRBV12-4 with TRBJ1-5; D ambiguous. With 6 bases removed from V and 4 bases from J, the gap between germline ends came to 7 bases. There are 12 residues in the CDR3. For the CDR3, the DNA is TGTGCCAGCAGCTCTATAAATCAGCCCCAGCATTTT. Translated: CASSSINQPQHF.

The rearrangement uses TRBV7-3 and TRBJ2-3; D may be TRBD2 (6 bases). Between the trimmed V and J ends, which lost 3 bases and 4 bases, there was a span of 14 bases. CDR3 length: 15 residues. Germline lookup yields CDR1 SGHTA and CDR2 FQGTGA. For the CDR3, the DNA is TGTGCCAGCAGCTTCCTCGGGGGAACAGCAGATACGCAGTATTTT. Translating it yields CASSFLGGTADTQYF.

The chain uses TRBV7-3 and TRBJ1-2; D unclear. In germline, CDR1 is SGHTA, CDR2 FQGTGA. The CDR3 has 17 residues. Trimming removed 1 base at V and 2 bases at J, with 17 bases between. In DNA, the CDR3 is TGTGCCAGCAGCTTAAGAGCCGGGGTTAATCCCAACTATGGCTACACCTTC. This gives the protein CASSLRAGVNPNYGYTF.

This clone came up a few times. The V gene is TRBV14, the J gene TRBJ1-6; the D gene is possibly TRBD1 (5 bases). The germline V and J ends were trimmed by 4 bases and 5 bases, with 21 bases remaining between them. CDR1 and CDR2 from the germline V gene are SGHDN and FVKESK. The CDR3 consists of 18 residues. The CDR3 sequence is CASSPQGSAFSNNSPLHF. CDR3 coding DNA: TGTGCCAGCAGCCCCCAGGGCTCGGCCTTCAGTAATAATTCACCCCTCCACTTT. Filled out from reference TRBV14 and TRBJ1-6, the complete variable domain reads EAGVTQFPSHSVIEKGQTVTLRCDPISGHDNLYWYRRVMGKEIKFLLHFVKESKQDESGMPNNRFLAERTGGTYSTLKVQPAELEDSGVYFCASSPQGSAFSNNSPLHFGNGTRLTVT.

V gene TRBV5-6 combines with J gene TRBJ1-2, with D possibly matching TRBD1 (6 bases). Between the trimmed V and J ends, which lost 0 bases and 9 bases, there was a span of 18 bases. CDR3 length: 15 residues. From germline, CDR1 is SGHDT and CDR2 YYEEEE. CDR3 loop: CASSLGPNRDRSYTF. The DNA of the CDR3 is TGTGCCAGCAGCTTGGGACCTAACAGGGATCGGAGCTACACCTTC.

The chain has TRBV7-9 and TRBJ1-1; a possible D gene is TRBD1 (6 bases). CDR1 is SEHNR and CDR2 is FQNEAQ in the germline V gene (reference sequence). V lost 5 bases and J 5 bases, leaving 12 bases between the germline ends. The CDR3 is 13 residues long. CDR3 coding DNA: TGTGCCAGCAGCCCACAGGGTGGTACTGAAGCTTTCTTT. It is translated as CASSPQGGTEAFF. The full variable domain, in which reference TRBV7-9 and TRBJ1-1 provide the parts outside the CDR3, is DTGVSQNPRHKITKRGQNVTFRCDPISEHNRLYWYRQTLGQGPEFLTYFQNEAQLEKSRLLSDRFSAERPKGSFSTLEIQRTEQGDSAMYLCASSPQGGTEAFFGQGTRLTVV.

The V and J genes are TRBV9 and TRBJ1-6; 8 bases are a match to TRBD1. J lost 4 bases, V lost 4 bases, and 7 bases had no gene match. The CDR3 runs 16 residues. The V gene's germline CDR1 is SGDLS and CDR2 YYNGEE. As DNA, the CDR3 is TGTGCCAGCAGCCCACGGGGACAGGCTTATAATTCACCCCTCCACTTT. It specifies CASSPRGQAYNSPLHF. The full variable domain, its missing parts supplied by reference TRBV9 and TRBJ1-6, is DSGVTQTPKHLITATGQRVTLRCSPRSGDLSVYWYQQSLDQGLQFLIQYYNGEERAKGNILERFSAQQFPDLHSELNLSSLELGDSALYFCASSPRGQAYNSPLHFGNGTRLTVT.

The CDR3 spells CAWSPDGGAGYTF. As DNA, the CDR3 is TGTGCCTGGAGTCCGGACGGGGGAGCTGGCTACACCTTC. The chain links TRBV30 to TRBJ1-2; a weak D match, TRBD1 (5 bases). V was cut by 2 bases and J by 7 bases, with 14 bases left in between. Germline V gives CDR1 GTSNPN, CDR2 SVGIG (reference sequence). The CDR3 runs to 13 residues. The whole variable domain, remainder taken from reference TRBV30 and TRBJ1-2, is SQTIHQWPATLVQPVGSPLSLECTVEGTSNPNLYWYRQAAGRGLQLLFYSVGIGQISSEVPQNLSASRPQDRQFILSSKKLLLSDSGFYLCAWSPDGGAGYTFGSGTRLTVV.

V is TRBV7-3 and J is TRBJ2-5, with TRBD1 matching 7 bases. In germline, CDR1 is SGHTA, CDR2 FQGTGA. Trimming took 2 bases from V and 4 from J; bases not matched to a gene: 7. This CDR3 comprises 15 residues. CDR3 residues: CASSLGTDYRETQYF. CDR3 DNA sequence: TGTGCCAGCAGCTTAGGGACAGATTATCGAGAGACCCAGTACTTC.